A selection of T cell receptor beta chains follows, all from one sample in a study of T-cell reconstitution after alpha-beta-depleted transplantation in children. TCRdb reprocessed the PCR reads with MiXCR, giving one entry per CDR3 protein. This table holds about 600,000 distinct CDR3 sequences, approximately 10% found once. The material sequenced was PBMCs from the stem cell graft donor, taken from the stem cell graft. The receptors were sampled from a human donor who donated a stem cell graft to a child with acute myeloid leukemia. The CDR3 runs from the conserved cysteine through the conserved F or W. D genes are given only for firm matches. Clone size is given for some rows only: seen once, a few or many times, or a class if the clone is expanded.

size: few
D: NA
J: TRBJ2-2
V: TRBV7-2
DNA: TGTGCCAGCAGCCAGCCGCTAATCAGGGGCCCCGGGGAGCTGTTTTTT
CDR3: CASSQPLIRGPGELFF

size: few
D: NA
J: TRBJ2-1
V: TRBV3-1
DNA: TGTGCCAGCAGCCAAGGACTAGGGACCTACAATGAGCAGTTCTTC
CDR3: CASSQGLGTYNEQFF

size: many
D: NA
J: TRBJ2-7
V: TRBV12-3/TRBV12-4
DNA: TGTGCCAGATCTGCCTCCTACGAGCAGTACTTC
CDR3: CARSASYEQYF

size: NA
D: NA
J: TRBJ2-3
V: TRBV10-3
DNA: TGTGCCATCAGTGATTCGGCCTCCGGGACAGATACGCAGTATTTT
CDR3: CAISDSASGTDTQYF

size: NA
D: NA
J: TRBJ2-2
V: TRBV30
DNA: TGTGCCTGGAGTGGGTTGCAGGGGCCCGGGGAGCTGTTTTTT
CDR3: CAWSGLQGPGELFF

size: few
D: NA
J: TRBJ1-2
V: TRBV27
DNA: TGTGCCAGCAGTCCTTATGACAGGCAAGGGGGCTACACCTTC
CDR3: CASSPYDRQGGYTF

size: few
D: NA
J: TRBJ2-1
V: TRBV9
DNA: TGTGCCAGCAGCGTGTCGTACGGTGCGGGGCCCTCTTACAATGAGCAGTTCTTC
CDR3: CASSVSYGAGPSYNEQFF

size: NA
D: TRBD1
J: TRBJ2-7
V: TRBV12-3/TRBV12-4
DNA: TGTGCCAGCAGCATGGGACAGTTGAGCTCCTACGAGCAGTACTTC
CDR3: CASSMGQLSSYEQYF

size: NA
D: TRBD2
J: TRBJ2-7
V: TRBV20-1
DNA: TGCAGTGCCCTGCGGCTAGCGGGGGAAGGCGAGCAGTACTTC
CDR3: CSALRLAGEGEQYF

size: few
D: TRBD2
J: TRBJ2-7
V: TRBV19
DNA: TGTGCCAGTAGTATGGCGGGGGAAAACGACGAGCACTACTTC
CDR3: CASSMAGENDEHYF

size: NA
D: TRBD2
J: TRBJ2-5
V: TRBV20-1
DNA: TGCAGCGCTAGCCTGGGAGGGCAAGAGACCCAGTACTTC
CDR3: CSASLGGQETQYF

size: NA
D: TRBD2
J: TRBJ2-1
V: TRBV11-2
DNA: TGTGCCAGCAGCTTTGGACTAGCGGGCTCTTCCTATGAGCAGTTCTTC
CDR3: CASSFGLAGSSYEQFF

size: few
D: NA
J: TRBJ2-7
V: TRBV25-1
DNA: TGTGCCAGCAGTGTGACGAACGATCGAACCTACGAGCAGTACTTC
CDR3: CASSVTNDRTYEQYF

size: NA
D: NA
J: TRBJ2-2
V: TRBV20-1
DNA: TGCAGTGCAAGACCGCTGACGACCACCGGGGAGCTGTTTTTT
CDR3: CSARPLTTTGELFF